This entry lists 8 T cell receptor beta chains sequenced from one sample in a study of T cell responses to AZD1222 COVID-19 vaccine (dated by TCRdb to 2020 to 2022). Library preparation employed the immunoSEQ multiplex PCR assay. As stored in TCRdb, this immuneACCESS dataset retains in-frame rearrangements with V and J assigned. A fraction of the clones does not appear; measured against another copy, unresolved V genes explain less than half of the discrepancy, and the remainder lacks a known reason. The sample includes 45,000 to 55,000 clones, with roughly three quarters observed a single time. The top ten clones comprise 20% to 25% of the sample. Interpreted using the paper, the time point label stands for: baseline before first vaccination. The label giving this sample's treatment or condition can be read as: meningococcal conjugate vaccine given as trial control. The sample in question was peripheral blood, obtained on day 0 of MenACWY control vaccination. The receptors here all came from an adult in good health.

In its sample, this clone was seen a few times. The rearrangement uses TRBV28 and TRBJ1-1, with TRBD1 matching over 8 bases. The CDR3 runs to 16 residues. J gave up 11 bases and V 6 bases, and 20 bases lay outside the gene matches. CDR1 is MDHEN and CDR2 is SYDVKM in the germline V gene. The CDR3 here is CASSFDRTGPSDGAFF. In DNA form, the CDR3 reads TGTGCCAGCAGCTTCGACCGGACAGGGCCCTCAGACGGCGCTTTCTTT.

In this sample, this clone is medium-sized (0.01 to 0.1%). The chain has TRBV7-3 and TRBJ2-3; maybe TRBD2 (6 bases). The CDR3 has 16 amino acids. V dropped 2 bases and J dropped 1 base, with 13 bases sitting between them. CDR1 and CDR2 from the germline V gene are SGHTA and FQGTGA. As DNA, the CDR3 is TGTGCCAGCAGCTTATTTTGGAGGGATCGCACAGATACGCAGTATTTT. Residues: CASSLFWRDRTDTQYF.

The chain has TRBV2 and TRBJ1-1; D not certain. V lost 8 bases, J lost 0 bases, and 4 bases lay in between. CDR3 length: 11 residues. CDR1 is SNHLY, CDR2 FYNNEI, per germline. CDR3 DNA: TGTGCCAGCGGGGTGAACACTGAAGCTTTCTTT. It codes for CASGVNTEAFF.

This clone has a single count. The rearrangement uses TRBV9 and TRBJ1-2; D gene ambiguous. Trimming took off 4 bases at V and 3 bases at J, with 16 bases between the two ends. The CDR3 contains 15 residues. Germline CDR1 reads SGDLS; CDR2 reads YYNGEE. The CDR3 DNA reads TGTGCCAGCAGCTCCCCCGAGAGGGCGGACTATGGCTACACCTTC. This codes for CASSSPERADYGYTF. Full variable domain (rest looked up from reference TRBV9 and TRBJ1-2): DSGVTQTPKHLITATGQRVTLRCSPRSGDLSVYWYQQSLDQGLQFLIQYYNGEERAKGNILERFSAQQFPDLHSELNLSSLELGDSALYFCASSSPERADYGYTFGSGTRLTVV.

The rearrangement links TRBV5-5 to TRBJ2-1, with 9 bases lining up with TRBD2. Germline CDR1 and CDR2: SGHKS and YYEKEE (reference sequence). CDR3 length: 14 residues. Germline trimming cut 0 bases from V and 9 bases from J; bases unmatched to any gene: 4. Here the CDR3 DNA reads TGTGCCAGCAGCTTGGGCGGGAGGGCCAGTGAGCAGTTCTTC. It specifies CASSLGGRASEQFF. The variable domain in full, with the rest retrieved from reference TRBV5-5 and TRBJ2-1, is DAGVTQSPTHLIKTRGQQVTLRCSPISGHKSVSWYQQVLGQGPQFIFQYYEKEERGRGNFPDRFSARQFPNYSSELNVNALLLGDSALYLCASSLGGRASEQFFGPGTRLTVL.

This clone was observed a few times. The chain combines TRBV11-2 with TRBJ1-5; TRBD1 is a possible D gene (5 bases). Germline V gene lookup returns CDR1 SGHAT and CDR2 FQNNGV. V was cut by 5 bases and J by 5 bases, with 10 bases left in between. The CDR3 length is 13 residues. CDR3: CASSPGGDQPQHF. CDR3 bases: TGTGCCAGCAGCCCGGGGGGGGATCAGCCCCAGCATTTT.

This chain joins TRBV19 and TRBJ1-2, with D unclear. With 3 bases removed from V and 8 bases from J, the gap between germline ends came to 13 bases. CDR3 length equals 13 residues. From germline, CDR1 is LNHDA and CDR2 SQIVND (reference sequence). The CDR3 bases are TGTGCCAGTAGTATCGAAACTGCTGCGGGCTACACCTTC. Amino acid sequence: CASSIETAAGYTF.

This chain uses TRBV7-9 with TRBJ2-1, with TRBD2 identical over 10 bases. This CDR3 is built from 17 residues. Germline V gene lookup returns CDR1 SEHNR and CDR2 FQNEAQ (reference sequence). The V and J ends lost 1 base and 10 bases, in that order; junction bases with no gene match: 13. The CDR3 sequence: CASSLGPSSGSSGEQFF. DNA of the CDR3: TGTGCCAGCAGCTTAGGGCCCTCTAGCGGGAGCTCCGGGGAGCAGTTCTTC.